This T cell receptor beta chain was captured in a study of vaccination effects on CD4 cells after COVID-19. The data were produced by immunoSEQ multiplex PCR, yet TCRdb's version contains in-frame clones alone and is incomplete. The sample contains 35,000 to 50,000 clones, around 77% of which appear only once. Worth noting for this clone: Its antigen is undetermined.

Germline CDR1 is SNHLY and CDR2 is FYNNEI. CDR3 length: 16 residues. V shed 4 bases, J shed 1 base, and the junction held 5 bases outside the gene matches. General study results and limits: Vaccine- and infection-induced clones showed marked clonal contraction late following vaccination. There were few convalescent patients in the study and no early post-infection timepoints.

Before any sequencing was done, the ViraFEST assay used viral peptide pools to expand antigen-specific CD4+ T cells. Isolation of CD4+ T cells took place after around 10 days of culture. Vaccinees lacked prior SARS-CoV-2 infection and tested negative for nucleocapsid antibodies. Half-medium exchanges with IL-2 medium took place on days 3 and 7. Source: CD4+ T cells from PBMCs cultured with HCoV-NL63 spike peptides, taken before COVID-19 vaccination. This TCR was recovered from a human donor who received a COVID-19 vaccine. V is TRBV2 and J is TRBJ2-5; 11 bases are shared with TRBD2. CDR3 loop: CASSGGTSGFQETQYF. CDR3 DNA: TGTGCCAGCAGTGGAGGGACTAGCGGATTCCAAGAGACCCAGTACTTC.